This T cell receptor (beta chain) stems from a study of STAT5B mutations in CD4+ large granular lymphocyte leukemia. The CDR3 contains 15 residues. Germline V lookup: CDR1 MNHNY, CDR2 SVGAGI (reference sequence). V lost 5 bases and J lost 0; bases outside the gene matches: 5. The assay was immunoSEQ multiplex PCR, and TCRdb's table has in-frame clones only and misses some. Altogether about 22,000 clones are present, roughly 82% being singletons, with the ten largest covering approximately 8.9%. Study conclusions and caveats: CD4-sorted patient repertoires seemed more clonal than healthy CD4+ repertoires. Data were not HLA-matched across samples. Main leukemic clonotypes were patient-specific, but more than 20% appeared at low frequency elsewhere.

Remarks on this clone: What it recognizes is unknown.

V is TRBV6-6 and J is TRBJ1-2, with 8 bases that match TRBD1. This TCR came from a human donor in good health. The material sequenced was CD4+ T cells from blood buffy coats. In nucleotides, the CDR3 is TGTGCCAGCAGTCAACAGGGGGTATCTAACTATGGCTACACCTTC. It encodes CASSQQGVSNYGYTF.